The clone carrying this TCR beta chain was observed many times. Antigen: not known. This sample was taken from a study of T cell repertoires in cytomegalovirus infection. Whole-study results and caveats: The study found HLA-C-restricted CMV-specific TCR beta clonotypes dominating the ex vivo response.

MiXCR was run by TCRdb on the reads, yielding one entry per CDR3 protein. The sample consists of 560,000 or so distinct CDR3 sequences, approximately 15% of them appearing once. CDR1 and CDR2 (germline): ENHRY, SYGVKD. V lost 4 bases and J 1 base, leaving 11 bases between the germline ends. This CDR3 has 14 amino acids. The specimen was CD8+ T cells from PBMCs. The J gene is TRBJ2-7, the V gene TRBV10-3; no clear D gene. The clonotype comes from a human donor in good health (CMV status not recorded). Some clones in this sample may be carry-over from other donors' samples. CDR3 loop: CAISGRDGSYEQYF. CDR3 DNA: TGTGCCATCAGTGGGAGAGACGGATCCTACGAGCAGTACTTC.